Listed here are 6 T cell receptor beta chains from one sample, sequenced in a study of blood T cells in healthy people across ages. Sample-barcoded 5' priming and a J-beta primer mix drove a second PCR of roughly 7 to 11 cycles. One entry per CDR3 protein, called by TCRdb with MiXCR from the 5' RACE reads. Seen here are approximately 670,000 distinct CDR3 sequences, around two fifths observed once, and the top ten hold about 32%. Input material: blood. Source of these receptors: a man older than 75 in good health.

This clonotype was observed at least ten times. The gene calls are TRBV13 and TRBJ2-1; D may match TRBD1 or TRBD2 (5 bases each). The V end was cut by 7 bases, the J end by 5 bases, with 21 bases between. The germline CDR1 and CDR2 sequences are PRHDT and FYEKMQ (reference sequence). The CDR3 is made up of 16 amino acids. Here the CDR3 DNA reads TGTGCCAGCACCGAGAGGGGCGGGCCTCGGAACAATGAGCAGTTCTTC. It encodes CASTERGGPRNNEQFF.

The table lists this clonotype with a few counts. The chain uses TRBV27 and TRBJ2-3; 8 bases map to TRBD2. The V gene's germline CDR1 is MNHEY and CDR2 SMNVEV (reference sequence). V gave up 5 bases and J gave up 1 base; unmatched junction bases: 8. The CDR3 runs 16 residues. CDR3 protein: CASSRGGFFGTDTQYF. The DNA of the CDR3 is TGTGCCAGCAGTCGGGGGGGGTTTTTTGGCACAGATACGCAGTATTTT.

This clonotype was seen more than once but under ten times. The CDR3 sequence is CASSDSLAGANEQFF. The CDR3 nucleotides read TGCGCCAGCAGTGATAGTCTAGCGGGAGCAAATGAGCAGTTCTTC. This rearrangement joins TRBV10-1 to TRBJ2-1; 10 bases line up with TRBD2. J lost 7 bases, V lost 3 bases, and 6 bases had no gene match. This CDR3 spans 15 amino acids. Looked up from germline, CDR1 is WNHNN and CDR2 is SYGVQD (reference sequence).

The V gene is TRBV27, the J gene TRBJ2-1; D could derive from TRBD1 or TRBD2 (5 bases each). Trimming shortened V by 5 bases and J by 6 bases, and 17 bases separated the two germline ends. The CDR3 runs to 15 residues. Looked up from germline, CDR1 is MNHEY and CDR2 is SMNVEV (reference sequence). The CDR3 loop reads CASSLLGTRSNEQFF. CDR3 DNA sequence: TGTGCCAGCAGTCTGCTCGGGACCCGATCCAATGAGCAGTTCTTC.

In this sample, this clonotype turned up once. V usage is TRBV20-1 and J usage is TRBJ1-2; possible D gene TRBD1, 5 bases. Germline V lookup: CDR1 DFQATT, CDR2 SNEGSKA (reference sequence). V was trimmed by 6 bases and J by 3 bases, leaving 14 bases between them. The CDR3 runs to 13 residues. This CDR3 reads CSAQIETDYGYTF. As DNA, the CDR3 is TGCAGTGCACAAATCGAGACAGACTATGGCTACACCTTC.

This sequence joins TRBV20-1 and TRBJ2-5; 8 bases align to TRBD2. The J segment lost 11 bases and the V segment lost 6 bases, leaving 17 bases of the junction unmatched. The length of the CDR3 is 14 residues. Germline V gene data show CDR1 as DFQATT and CDR2 as SNEGSKA (reference sequence). Here the CDR3 DNA reads TGCAGTGCCCCAGTAGGAGCGGGAGTGAGTGAGCAGTACTTC. Its translation: CSAPVGAGVSEQYF.